The clone carrying this T cell receptor (beta chain) was detected only a few times. V was clipped by 3 bases and J by 7 bases, with 18 bases between them. CDR1 is SGHAT, CDR2 FQNNGV, per germline. This CDR3 is built from 15 residues. TCRdb redid the calling of the RT-PCR reads with MiXCR, one entry per CDR3 protein. Of more than 550,000 distinct CDR3 sequences in the sample, 11% were seen once. This specimen comes from a study of response to subunit inactivated influenza vaccine. The same data also contributed to another study, on T cells expressing NK-cell markers. This second study notes: Libraries used 5'RACE template switching adding universal primer site and UMIs. The TCR beta repertoires were obtained from sorted CD3+CD56+NKG2C+, CD3+CD56+NKG2C- and CD3+CD56-NKG2C+ T cells. Sequencing covered eight donors, seven HCMV-seropositive and one seronegative.

The chain has TRBV11-2 and TRBJ2-5; no firm D call. Source: PBMCs from blood, taken on the day of vaccination. The origin of this receptor is a man aged 45-65 years who received an inactivated influenza vaccine. Written as DNA, the CDR3 is TGTGCCAGCAGCTTTGGTACAGCGTCCCAGATGACCCAGTACTTC. Translating it yields CASSFGTASQMTQYF.